A single sample gave rise to the 20 T cell receptor beta chains below, sequenced in a study of cytomegalovirus exposure and HLA in healthy donors. Primers: 60 Vbeta forward and 13 Jbeta reverse. Measured with immunoSEQ multiplex PCR; TCRdb has only the in-frame clones, and not every one. The table lists tens of thousands of clones. Input material: PBMCs. The source is a woman aged 18-30 years in good health and CMV-seronegative.

The J gene is TRBJ2-5, the V gene TRBV5-1, with 10 nucleotides matching TRBD1. After removal of 6 bases from V and 2 bases from J, the junction contained 4 bases not matched to a gene. Germline CDR1 reads SGHRS; CDR2 reads YFSETQ. This CDR3 has 14 residues. The CDR3 DNA reads as TGCGCCAGCATGCGGGGACAGGGGCAAGAGACCCAGTACTTC. As protein: CASMRGQGQETQYF.

This sequence joins TRBV11-2 and TRBJ2-1, with D possibly being TRBD1 (6 bases). V lost 5 bases and J 9 bases, leaving 23 bases between the germline ends. CDR1 and CDR2 from the germline V gene are SGHAT and FQNNGV. This CDR3 region has 16 residues. The CDR3: CASSQGLVGLSTEQFF. CDR3 bases: TGTGCCAGCAGCCAGGGGCTGGTCGGACTTTCGACTGAGCAGTTCTTC.

This chain links TRBV6-5 with TRBJ1-1, with D maybe TRBD1 (5 bases). The V gene's germline CDR1 is MNHEY and CDR2 SVGAGI. Trimming left V 4 bases short and J 5 bases short, with 17 bases between. This CDR3 has 15 residues. In nucleotides, the CDR3 is TGTGCCAGCAGTTTGCCGGGGGGAGGGAGAACTGAAGCTTTCTTT. Amino acid sequence: CASSLPGGGRTEAFF.

This chain links TRBV5-6 with TRBJ2-7, with 7 bases that match TRBD2. Germline lookup yields CDR1 SGHDT and CDR2 YYEEEE. The CDR3 is made up of 16 amino acids. The V and J ends lost 3 bases and 3 bases, in that order; junction bases with no gene match: 12. CDR3 in DNA: TGTGCCAGCAGCTCTTTCACCGGGACTAATATCTACGAGCAGTACTTC. Protein product: CASSSFTGTNIYEQYF.

The genes are TRBV4-1 and TRBJ1-1, with D possibly matching TRBD1 (5 bases). The germline CDR1 and CDR2 sequences are MGHRA and YSYEKL. The V gene lost 3 bases and the J gene lost 10 bases, with 12 bases spanning the gap. CDR3 size: 12 residues. The CDR3 nucleotides are TGCGCCAGCAGCCACCCCCCCCAGGGAGCTTTCTTT. Translation gives CASSHPPQGAFF.

The V gene is TRBV25-1, the J gene TRBJ1-3; D ambiguous. The CDR3 has 18 residues. V was shortened by 1 base and J by 0 bases, with 16 bases between the two germline ends. Germline CDR1 and CDR2: MGHDK and SYGVNS. CDR3 sequence (DNA): TGTGCCAGCAGTGAATCGGTTGGTGTGTTCTACTCTGGAAACACCATATATTTT. This gives the protein CASSESVGVFYSGNTIYF.

V usage is TRBV2 and J usage is TRBJ2-2; weak D call: TRBD2 (6 bases). V was clipped by 8 bases and J by 6 bases, with 16 bases between them. CDR3 length: 14 residues. From germline, CDR1 is SNHLY and CDR2 FYNNEI. CDR3 amino acids: CASGGIAGAGELFF. The CDR3 DNA is TGTGCCAGCGGGGGGATTGCCGGTGCCGGGGAGCTGTTTTTT. Filled out from reference TRBV2 and TRBJ2-2, the complete variable domain reads EPEVTQTPSHQVTQMGQEVILRCVPISNHLYFYWYRQILGQKVEFLVSFYNNEISEKSEIFDDQFSVERPDGSNFTLKIRSTKLEDSAMYFCASGGIAGAGELFFGEGSRLTVL.

This sequence joins TRBV19 and TRBJ1-2, with D possibly TRBD1 on 6 matching bases. This CDR3 contains 14 residues. CDR1 is LNHDA, CDR2 SQIVND, per germline (reference sequence). Trimming removed 10 bases from V and 4 bases from J, with 19 bases in between. The CDR3 nucleotides read TGTGCCATCGGAGCGGCTACAGGGACCTATGGCTACACCTTC. Its translation: CAIGAATGTYGYTF.

V and J are TRBV5-1 and TRBJ2-3; tentative D call: TRBD1 (5 bases). Germline V gene sequence: CDR1 SGHRS, CDR2 YFSETQ. The V end lost 0 bases, the J end lost 2 bases, and 10 bases lay between the germline ends. This CDR3 has 15 residues. The CDR3, as DNA: TGCGCCAGCAGCTTGGCGGACATTGACACAGATACGCAGTATTTT. Its translation is CASSLADIDTDTQYF.

V and J are TRBV9 and TRBJ2-1; 7 bases match TRBD1. V shed 0 bases, J shed 1 base, and the junction held 1 base outside the gene matches. Germline V gene data show CDR1 as SGDLS and CDR2 as YYNGEE. The CDR3 runs 15 residues. In DNA form, the CDR3 reads TGTGCCAGCAGCGTAGCCAGGGGGTCCTACAATGAGCAGTTCTTC. It specifies CASSVARGSYNEQFF.

This chain uses TRBV5-8 with TRBJ1-5; D remains unclear. CDR1 is SGHTS, CDR2 YDEGEE, per germline. The CDR3 spans 14 residues. V was trimmed by 0 bases and J by 4 bases, leaving 8 bases between them. CDR3 sequence: CASSLDGVNQPQHF. CDR3 bases: TGTGCCAGCAGCTTGGACGGGGTTAATCAGCCCCAGCATTTT.

The chain uses TRBV19 and TRBJ2-7, with D perhaps matching TRBD2 (6 bases). CDR1 is LNHDA, CDR2 SQIVND, per germline (reference sequence). This CDR3 is 15 amino acids long. The V gene lost 4 bases and the J gene lost 4 bases, with 17 bases spanning the gap. The CDR3 DNA reads TGTGCCAGTAGTAGCCTTGAGGGGAGCGGGTACGAGCAGTACTTC. Translation gives CASSSLEGSGYEQYF.

V and J are TRBV7-2 and TRBJ1-1, with D possibly being TRBD1 (6 bases). V shed 3 bases and J shed 3 bases, with 8 bases lying between them. In germline, CDR1 is SGHTA, CDR2 FQGNSA. This CDR3 comprises 13 residues. The CDR3 loop is CASSFSGDTEAFF. The CDR3 DNA follows: TGTGCCAGCAGCTTCTCAGGGGACACTGAAGCTTTCTTT.

The chain joins TRBV19 to TRBJ1-3, with 7 nucleotides matching TRBD1. Germline V CDR1 and CDR2: LNHDA, SQIVND (reference sequence). V gave up 8 bases and J gave up 2 bases; unmatched junction bases: 6. This CDR3 comprises 14 residues. CDR3: CASETGTAGNTIYF. The CDR3 DNA sequence: TGTGCCAGTGAGACCGGGACAGCTGGAAACACCATATATTTT.

The chain employs TRBV9 and TRBJ1-1; no reliable D call. The CDR3 runs to 15 residues. Germline values: CDR1 SGDLS, CDR2 YYNGEE. Between the trimmed V and J ends, which lost 0 bases and 0 bases, there was a span of 9 bases. The CDR3 loop is CASSVGARMNTEAFF. The CDR3 coding sequence is TGTGCCAGCAGCGTAGGGGCACGCATGAACACTGAAGCTTTCTTT.

The chain is built from TRBV5-1 and TRBJ1-1, with TRBD1 identical over 10 bases. Losses at the gene ends were 2 bases for V and 0 bases for J; bases not matched to a gene: 4. Germline V lookup: CDR1 SGHRS, CDR2 YFSETQ. The CDR3 is made up of 16 amino acids. The CDR3 is CASSFRQGALNTEAFF. The CDR3, as DNA: TGCGCCAGCAGCTTTCGACAGGGGGCCTTGAACACTGAAGCTTTCTTT.

V is TRBV4-1 and J is TRBJ1-2; 11 bases map to TRBD1. The germline V gene has CDR1 MGHRA and CDR2 YSYEKL. Germline trimming cut 0 bases from V and 8 bases from J; bases unmatched to any gene: 11. The CDR3 has 17 residues. CDR3 sequence (DNA): TGCGCCAGCAGCCAAGACGGATTTAGGGGACAGGGGGGCGGCTACACCTTC. Amino acids: CASSQDGFRGQGGGYTF.

The chain combines TRBV9 with TRBJ2-1; D possibly corresponds to TRBD2 (5 bases). CDR1 and CDR2 (germline): SGDLS, YYNGEE. The CDR3 totals 17 residues. Trimming left V 2 bases short and J 6 bases short, with 21 bases between. Here the CDR3 DNA reads TGTGCCAGCAGCGTCGGACCAGAGGGTAGATGGGGCAATGAGCAGTTCTTC. Amino acids: CASSVGPEGRWGNEQFF.

The J gene is TRBJ1-2, the V gene TRBV6-5; D is unclear. The CDR3 is made up of 14 amino acids. Germline V lookup: CDR1 MNHEY, CDR2 SVGAGI. V shed 0 bases and J shed 8 bases, with 13 bases lying between them. CDR3 sequence reads: CASSYSIAGAGYTF. CDR3 bases: TGTGCCAGCAGTTACTCGATCGCGGGTGCAGGCTACACCTTC.

The V call is TRBV4-2, the J call TRBJ2-3, with TRBD2 matching 12 bases. V gave up 3 bases and J gave up 5 bases; unmatched junction bases: 6. Looked up from germline, CDR1 is LGHNA and CDR2 is YNFKEQ. The CDR3 sequence is 16 residues long. In nucleotides, the CDR3 is TGTGCCAGCAGCCAGACTAGCGGGAGTGTCGTAGATACGCAGTATTTT. Translating gives CASSQTSGSVVDTQYF.